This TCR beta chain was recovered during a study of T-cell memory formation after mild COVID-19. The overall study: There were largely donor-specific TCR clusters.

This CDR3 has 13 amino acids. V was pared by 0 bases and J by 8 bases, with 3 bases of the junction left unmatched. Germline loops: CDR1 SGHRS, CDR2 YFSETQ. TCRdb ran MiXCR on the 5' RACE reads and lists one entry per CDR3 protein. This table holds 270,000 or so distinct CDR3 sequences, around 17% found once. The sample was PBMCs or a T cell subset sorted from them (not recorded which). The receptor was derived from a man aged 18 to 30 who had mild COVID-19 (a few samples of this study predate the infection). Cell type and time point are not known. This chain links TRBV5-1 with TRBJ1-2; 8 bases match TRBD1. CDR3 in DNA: TGCGCCAGCAGCTTGGGCCAGGGGGCCGGCTACACCTTC. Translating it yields CASSLGQGAGYTF.